This T cell receptor beta chain was captured in a study of PD-L1 blockade in urothelial cancer. The overall study: Men with urothelial cancer arising in the bladder made up about 90% of the roughly 30 patients. Prior exposure to chemotherapy in patients amounted to 0 to 3 regimens received. T cell content in blood samples showed a median of 141,255.

Using immunoSEQ multiplex PCR, the repertoire was profiled, and TCRdb retains in-frame clones only, with some absent. This table has 75,000 to 100,000 clones, approximately 87% appearing once. Time point here: peripheral blood 6 weeks after treatment start. The patients had locally advanced or metastatic urothelial carcinoma. The CDR3 has 15 residues. The J segment lost 7 bases and the V segment lost 3 bases, leaving 9 bases of the junction unmatched. CDR1 and CDR2 from the germline V gene are LGHNT and FRNRAP. The starting material was PBMCs, obtained around atezolizumab (anti-PD-L1) treatment. This clonotype was sampled from a man in his sixties or seventies with urothelial cancer. This chain uses TRBV12-5 with TRBJ1-5, with TRBD1 matching over 7 bases. CDR3 protein: CASGFNWDSSQPQHF. The CDR3 DNA reads as TGTGCTAGTGGTTTTAATTGGGACAGTAGCCAGCCCCAGCATTTT.